This TCR beta chain is drawn from a study of blood T cell repertoires in COVID-19. Study context: Acute and convalescent COVID-19 samples came from the United States, Italy and Spain. PBMCs, B-cell-depleted T cells, or T cells provided the cDNA or gDNA that made up the material.

Which cohort a participant joined came from the clinical history participants gave. The CDR3 is 14 amino acids. The V gene's germline CDR1 is MNHNS and CDR2 SASEGT. Between the trimmed V and J ends, which lost 0 bases and 0 bases, there was a span of 6 bases. In the authors' methods: Scientists estimated how many nucleated cells there were by amplifying reference gene primers. Profiling relied on immunoSEQ multiplex PCR, and the TCRdb table lists in-frame clones only, not all of them. That table gives V, J and clone size, and the DNA gave D and trimming. Of about 280,000 clones in the sample, roughly 89% were seen once.

Sequencing input: PBMCs or T cells enriched from blood (not recorded which). The receptor was isolated from a woman aged 40-49 years who had recovered from COVID-19. The rearrangement links TRBV6-1 to TRBJ2-7; the D gene is possibly TRBD2 (5 bases). Here the CDR3 DNA reads TGTGCCAGCAGTGAAGCGGGGAGCTCCTACGAGCAGTACTTC. Protein sequence: CASSEAGSSYEQYF.